The 8 T cell receptor beta chains in this list originate from one sample, sequenced in a study of cytomegalovirus exposure and HLA in healthy donors. The PCR ran on 60 Vbeta and 13 Jbeta primers. Method: immunoSEQ multiplex PCR; TCRdb's copy keeps in-frame clones and lacks some. There are 100,000 to 150,000 clones in the sample, with approximately 2% held by the top ten. The sample taken for sequencing was PBMCs. The receptors stem from a man aged 35 to 55 in good health and CMV-seronegative.

This chain connects TRBV11-2 to TRBJ1-3; TRBD1 is a possible D gene (6 bases). CDR1 and CDR2 (germline): SGHAT, FQNNGV. V lost 4 bases to trimming and J lost 4 bases, with 14 bases between them. This CDR3 is 15 amino acids long. The CDR3 protein is CASSSQGSPGNTIYF. The CDR3 DNA follows: TGTGCCAGCAGCTCTCAGGGGAGTCCCGGAAACACCATATATTTT.

The chain is built from TRBV11-1 and TRBJ2-4, with 7 bases lining up with TRBD1. V shed 5 bases, J shed 1 base, and the junction held 14 bases outside the gene matches. CDR1 and CDR2 (germline): SGHAT, FQDESV (reference sequence). The CDR3 extends over 18 amino acids. This CDR3 reads CASSRIRQGVRAKNIQYF. The CDR3 DNA follows: TGTGCCAGCAGCAGGATCCGACAGGGAGTGAGGGCCAAAAACATTCAGTACTTC.

The chain joins TRBV10-2 to TRBJ2-5, with 10 bases matching TRBD2. The end of the DNA fits TRBJ2-7 better, so the J call may be wrong. Germline lookup yields CDR1 WSHSY and CDR2 SAAADI. This CDR3 has 14 residues. CDR3 sequence (DNA): TGCGCCAGCAGTGAGAAGCGGGAGGGCCACGAGCAGTACTTC. This encodes CASSEKREGHEQYF.

The chain uses TRBV5-1 and TRBJ2-5, with 16 bases aligning to TRBD2. V was clipped by 6 bases and J by 4 bases; unmatched bases: 6. This CDR3 has 16 residues. Germline lookup yields CDR1 SGHRS and CDR2 YFSETQ. The DNA for the CDR3 is TGCGCCAGCACGCTGGGACTAGCGGGAGGGAGAGAGACCCAGTACTTC. It specifies CASTLGLAGGRETQYF.

The rearrangement joins TRBV25-1 to TRBJ2-7; the D gene is possibly TRBD2 (5 bases). With 6 bases removed from V and 4 bases from J, the gap between germline ends came to 10 bases. Germline loops: CDR1 MGHDK, CDR2 SYGVNS. This CDR3 comprises 12 residues. DNA for the CDR3: TGTGCCAGCAGACGTGGGGAGTACGAGCAGTACTTC. Amino acids: CASRRGEYEQYF.

The chain joins TRBV9 to TRBJ2-3; 9 bases match TRBD2. After removal of 0 bases from V and 3 bases from J, the junction contained 5 bases not matched to a gene. Germline assignment: CDR1 SGDLS and CDR2 YYNGEE. The CDR3 has 16 amino acids. The CDR3 DNA reads as TGTGCCAGCAGCGTAGCTCCGGGACTAGCAACAGATACGCAGTATTTT. The encoded protein is CASSVAPGLATDTQYF.

The rearrangement links TRBV19 to TRBJ2-7; D is ambiguous. V shed 8 bases and J shed 0 bases, with 5 bases lying between them. The germline V gene encodes CDR1 LNHDA and CDR2 SQIVND (reference sequence). The CDR3 has 11 residues. CDR3 nucleotide sequence: TGTGCCAGTGGCAACTCCTACGAGCAGTACTTC. It translates to CASGNSYEQYF. The full variable domain, in which reference TRBV19 and TRBJ2-7 provide the parts outside the CDR3, is DGGITQSPKYLFRKEGQNVTLSCEQNLNHDAMYWYRQDPGQGLRLIYYSQIVNDFQKGDIAEGYSVSREKKESFPLTVTSAQKNPTAFYLCASGNSYEQYFGPGTRLTVT.

The rearrangement links TRBV7-2 to TRBJ1-1, with D maybe TRBD1 (5 bases). The germline V gene encodes CDR1 SGHTA and CDR2 FQGNSA. This CDR3 has 9 residues. CDR3 amino acids: CAGGFEAFF. The CDR3 region has the DNA TGTGCGGGGGGTTTTGAAGCTTTCTTT. The entire variable domain, with the rest obtained from reference TRBV7-2 and TRBJ1-1, is as follows: GAGVSQSPSNKVTEKGKDVELRCDPISGHTALYWYRQSLGQGLEFLIYFQGNSAPDKSGLPSDRFSAERTGGSVSTLTIQRTQQEDSAVYLCAGGFEAFFGQGTRLTVV.